This T cell receptor beta chain was recorded in a study of T-cell memory formation after mild COVID-19. As for the study in general: Clusters were largely donor specific.

As regards this clonotype: Antigen unknown.

Overall study results and limits: The authors left the SARS-CoV-2 specificity of second-wave clones peaking on day 37 unconfirmed.

MiXCR, run by TCRdb on the 5' RACE reads, gives a single entry per CDR3 protein. Of 140,000 to 150,000 distinct CDR3 sequences listed, about 23% are singletons. Germline V gene data show CDR1 as MGHRA and CDR2 as YSYEKL. The CDR3 consists of 13 residues. The ends lost 2 bases at V and 7 bases at J; junction bases unmatched: 3. The chain recombines TRBV4-1 with TRBJ1-1; TRBD1 agrees at 8 bases. The TCR comes from an adult woman who had mild COVID-19 (a few samples of this study predate the infection). Cell type and time point are not known. Sequencing input: PBMCs or a T cell subset sorted from them (not recorded which). The CDR3: CASSQPTGDEAFF. DNA for the CDR3: TGCGCCAGCAGCCAACCGACAGGGGATGAAGCTTTCTTT.